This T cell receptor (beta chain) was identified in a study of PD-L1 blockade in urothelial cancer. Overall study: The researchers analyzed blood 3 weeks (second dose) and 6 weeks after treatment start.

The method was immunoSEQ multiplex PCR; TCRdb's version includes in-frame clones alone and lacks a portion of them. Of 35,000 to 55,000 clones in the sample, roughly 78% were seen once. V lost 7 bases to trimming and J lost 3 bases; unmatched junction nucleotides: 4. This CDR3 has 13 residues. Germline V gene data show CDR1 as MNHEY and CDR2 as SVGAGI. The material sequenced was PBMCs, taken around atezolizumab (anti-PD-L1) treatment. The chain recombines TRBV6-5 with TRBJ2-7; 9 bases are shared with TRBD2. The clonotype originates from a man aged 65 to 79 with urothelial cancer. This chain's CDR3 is CASKSGGLYEQYF. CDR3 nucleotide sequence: TGTGCCAGCAAGAGCGGGGGGCTCTACGAGCAGTACTTC.